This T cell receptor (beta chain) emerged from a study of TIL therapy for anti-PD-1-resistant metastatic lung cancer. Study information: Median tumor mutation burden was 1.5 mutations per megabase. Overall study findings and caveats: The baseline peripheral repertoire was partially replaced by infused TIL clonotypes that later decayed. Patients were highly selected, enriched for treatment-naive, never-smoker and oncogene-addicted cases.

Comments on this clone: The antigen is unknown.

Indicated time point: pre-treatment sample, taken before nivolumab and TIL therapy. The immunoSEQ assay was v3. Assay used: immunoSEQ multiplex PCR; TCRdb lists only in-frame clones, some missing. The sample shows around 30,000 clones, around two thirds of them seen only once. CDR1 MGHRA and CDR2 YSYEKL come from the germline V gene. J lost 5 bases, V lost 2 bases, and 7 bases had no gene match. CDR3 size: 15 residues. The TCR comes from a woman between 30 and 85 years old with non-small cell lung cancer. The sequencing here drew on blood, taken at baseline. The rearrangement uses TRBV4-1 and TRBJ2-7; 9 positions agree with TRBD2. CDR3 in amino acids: CASSQLAGALNEQYF. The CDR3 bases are TGCGCCAGCAGCCAATTAGCGGGAGCTCTTAACGAGCAGTACTTC.